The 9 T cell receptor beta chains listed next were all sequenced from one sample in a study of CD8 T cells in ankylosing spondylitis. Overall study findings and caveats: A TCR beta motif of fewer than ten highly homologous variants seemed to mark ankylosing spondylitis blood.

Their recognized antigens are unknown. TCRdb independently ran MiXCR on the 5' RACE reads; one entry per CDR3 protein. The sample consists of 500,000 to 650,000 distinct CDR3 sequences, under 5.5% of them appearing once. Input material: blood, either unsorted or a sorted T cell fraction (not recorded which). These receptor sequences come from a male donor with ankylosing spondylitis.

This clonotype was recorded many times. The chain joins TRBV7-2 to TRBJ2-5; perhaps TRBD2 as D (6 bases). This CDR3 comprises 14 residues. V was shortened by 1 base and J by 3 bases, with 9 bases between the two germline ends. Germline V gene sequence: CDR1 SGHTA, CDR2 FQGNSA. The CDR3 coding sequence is TGTGCCAGCAGCTTAGTAACGGGGGAAGAGACCCAGTACTTC. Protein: CASSLVTGEETQYF.

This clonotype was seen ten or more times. The CDR3, as DNA: TGTGCCAGCAGACTAGGGCGCGGTTACAATGAGCAGTTCTTC. It codes for CASRLGRGYNEQFF. The chain uses TRBV7-2 and TRBJ2-1, with D maybe TRBD2 (5 bases). This CDR3 has 14 residues. CDR1 is SGHTA, CDR2 FQGNSA, per germline. The ends were cut back, 6 bases at V and 4 bases at J, with 13 bases in the middle.

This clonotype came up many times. This CDR3 reads CASSYTGVVADTQYF. CDR3 DNA: TGTGCCAGCAGTTACACCGGGGTGGTGGCAGATACGCAGTATTTT. The chain combines TRBV6-2 or TRBV6-3 with TRBJ2-3; tentative D call: TRBD2 (5 bases). The CDR3 length is 15 residues. Per germline, CDR1 MNHEY and CDR2 SVGEGT. V was clipped by 2 bases and J by 4 bases, with 13 bases between them.

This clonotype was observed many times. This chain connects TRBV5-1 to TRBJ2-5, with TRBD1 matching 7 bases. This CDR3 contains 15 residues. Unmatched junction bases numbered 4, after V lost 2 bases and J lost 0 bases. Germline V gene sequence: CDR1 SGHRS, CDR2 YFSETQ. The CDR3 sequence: CASSFGDRDQETQYF. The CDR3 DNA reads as TGCGCCAGCAGCTTCGGGGACAGAGACCAAGAGACCCAGTACTTC.

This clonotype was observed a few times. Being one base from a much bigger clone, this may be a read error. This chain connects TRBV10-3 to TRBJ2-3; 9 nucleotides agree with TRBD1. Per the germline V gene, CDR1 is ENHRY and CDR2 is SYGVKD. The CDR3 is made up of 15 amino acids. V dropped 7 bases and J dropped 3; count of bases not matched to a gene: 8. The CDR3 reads CAIKPRDRETDTQYF. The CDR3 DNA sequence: TGTGCCATCAAACCGCGGGACAGGGAAACAGATACGCAGTATTTT.

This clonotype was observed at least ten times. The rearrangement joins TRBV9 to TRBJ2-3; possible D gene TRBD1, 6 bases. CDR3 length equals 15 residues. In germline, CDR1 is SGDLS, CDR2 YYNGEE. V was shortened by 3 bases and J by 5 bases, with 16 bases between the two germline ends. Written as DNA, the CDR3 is TGTGCCAGCAGCGGTAGGGGAGCAGGGGAAGATACGCAGTATTTT. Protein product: CASSGRGAGEDTQYF.

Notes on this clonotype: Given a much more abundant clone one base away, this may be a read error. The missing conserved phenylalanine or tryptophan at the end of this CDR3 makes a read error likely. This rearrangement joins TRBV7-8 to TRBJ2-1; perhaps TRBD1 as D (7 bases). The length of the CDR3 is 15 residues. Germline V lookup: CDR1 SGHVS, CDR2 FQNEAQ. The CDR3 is CASTDPARGANEQFL. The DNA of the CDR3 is TGTGCTTCTACAGACCCGGCCAGGGGGGCCAATGAGCAGTTCTTG.

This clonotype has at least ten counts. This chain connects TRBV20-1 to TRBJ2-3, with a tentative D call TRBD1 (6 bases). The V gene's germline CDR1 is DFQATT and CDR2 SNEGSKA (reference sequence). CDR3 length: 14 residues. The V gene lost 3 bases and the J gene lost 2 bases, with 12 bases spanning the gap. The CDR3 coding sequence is TGCAGTGCTAGGCGGCAGGGGCCCACAGATACGCAGTATTTT. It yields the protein CSARRQGPTDTQYF.

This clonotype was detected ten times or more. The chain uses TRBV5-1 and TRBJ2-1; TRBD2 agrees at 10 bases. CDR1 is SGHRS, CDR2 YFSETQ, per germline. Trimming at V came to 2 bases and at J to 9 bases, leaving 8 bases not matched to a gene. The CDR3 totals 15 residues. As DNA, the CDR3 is TGCGCCAGCAGCTTCACACTAGCGGGGAGCGGTGAGCAGTTCTTC. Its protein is CASSFTLAGSGEQFF.